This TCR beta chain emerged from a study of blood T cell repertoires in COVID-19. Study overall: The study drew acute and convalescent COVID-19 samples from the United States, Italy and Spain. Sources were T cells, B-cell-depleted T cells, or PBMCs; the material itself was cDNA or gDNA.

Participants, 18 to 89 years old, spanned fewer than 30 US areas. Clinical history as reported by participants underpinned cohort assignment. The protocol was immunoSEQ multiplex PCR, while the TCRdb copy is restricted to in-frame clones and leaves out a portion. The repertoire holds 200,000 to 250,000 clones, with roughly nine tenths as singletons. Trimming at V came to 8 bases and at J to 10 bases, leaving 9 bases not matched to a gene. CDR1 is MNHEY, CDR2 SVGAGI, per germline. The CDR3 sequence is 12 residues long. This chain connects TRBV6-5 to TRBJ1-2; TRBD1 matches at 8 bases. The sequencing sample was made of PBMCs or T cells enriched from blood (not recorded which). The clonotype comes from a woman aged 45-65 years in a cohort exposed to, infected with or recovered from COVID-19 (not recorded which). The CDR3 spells CASFSYRGNYTF. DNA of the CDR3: TGTGCCAGCTTCAGCTACAGGGGGAACTACACCTTC.